One and the same sample provided the 8 T cell receptor beta chains below, sequenced in a study of shared clonotypes between healthy human individuals. Clones were read by immunoSEQ multiplex PCR, and TCRdb kept only the in-frame ones, dropping some. Of roughly 640,000 clones listed, around 97% are singletons. Sequencing input: naive CD4+ T cells sorted from blood. The subset denotes: CD45RA+ positively selected. The receptor set was obtained from a woman aged 25 to 39 in good health.

The chain combines TRBV28 with TRBJ1-2; D may be TRBD1 (5 bases). V gave up 5 bases and J gave up 4 bases, with 14 bases separating them. The CDR3 totals 14 residues. CDR1 is MDHEN and CDR2 is SYDVKM in the germline V gene. This CDR3 is CASSTGRNGYGYTF. The CDR3 nucleotides are TGTGCCAGCAGTACGGGGCGAAATGGCTATGGCTACACCTTC.

The chain uses TRBV6-1 and TRBJ1-5, with a possible D match to TRBD1 (5 bases). CDR1 is MNHNS, CDR2 SASEGT, per germline. V was cut by 3 bases and J by 4 bases, with 16 bases left in between. The CDR3 is 16 amino acids. For the CDR3, the DNA is TGTGCCAGCAGTGAGGGGGGGATACAGGAGAATCAGCCCCAGCATTTT. It encodes CASSEGGIQENQPQHF.

CDR3 residues: CASSYTQNTGELFF. The CDR3 bases are TGTGCCAGCAGTTACACCCAGAACACCGGGGAGCTGTTTTTT. The chain employs TRBV6-5 and TRBJ2-2; D is undetermined. V was clipped by 2 bases and J by 1 base, with 5 bases between them. The V gene's germline CDR1 is MNHEY and CDR2 SVGAGI. This CDR3 is 14 amino acids long.

This clone was seen a single time. The rearrangement joins TRBV5-6 to TRBJ2-7, with 8 positions matching TRBD2. There are 17 residues in the CDR3. V gave up 4 bases and J gave up 3 bases; unmatched junction bases: 15. Germline V gene lookup returns CDR1 SGHDT and CDR2 YYEEEE. The CDR3 loop reads CASSPLPGLGNSYEQYF. CDR3 DNA sequence: TGTGCCAGCAGCCCCCTACCGGGACTAGGAAATAGCTACGAGCAGTACTTC.

A single count supports this clone. The V gene is TRBV29-1, the J gene TRBJ2-3; no clear D gene. CDR1 is SQVTM and CDR2 is ANQGSEA in the germline V gene. CDR3 length: 14 residues. V lost 3 bases and J 2 bases, leaving 12 bases between the germline ends. This CDR3 reads CSVEGRALTDTQYF. CDR3 DNA: TGCAGCGTTGAGGGCCGGGCCCTCACAGATACGCAGTATTTT.

The V gene is TRBV28, the J gene TRBJ1-1, with TRBD1 matching over 7 bases. The CDR3 covers 16 residues. Germline V gene sequence: CDR1 MDHEN, CDR2 SYDVKM. V gave up 3 bases and J gave up 1 base; unmatched junction bases: 8. The CDR3 is CASSFFPDRANTEAFF. Here the CDR3 DNA reads TGTGCCAGCAGTTTCTTCCCTGACAGGGCGAACACTGAAGCTTTCTTT.

The chain links TRBV11-1 to TRBJ2-7; 7 bases are shared with TRBD1. The V gene end was trimmed by 5 bases and the J gene end by 2 bases; junction bases not matched to a gene: 6. Germline values: CDR1 SGHAT, CDR2 FQDESV (reference sequence). The CDR3 length is 14 residues. The CDR3 region is CASSRLGQTYEQYF. The CDR3 DNA follows: TGTGCCAGCAGCCGACTGGGACAGACCTACGAGCAGTACTTC.

This clone was recorded once. The gene calls are TRBV29-1 and TRBJ2-5; TRBD2 matches at 8 bases. In germline, CDR1 is SQVTM, CDR2 ANQGSEA. V lost 4 bases, J lost 3 bases, and 1 base stayed unmatched. The CDR3 covers 12 residues. CDR3 DNA: TGCAGCGTTGTCGGGGGGGAAGAGACCCAGTACTTC. Translating gives CSVVGGEETQYF. Complete variable domain (other parts from reference TRBV29-1 and TRBJ2-5): SAVISQKPSRDICQRGTSLTIQCQVDSQVTMMFWYRQQPGQSLTLIATANQGSEATYESGFVIDKFPISRPNLTFSTLTVSNMSPEDSSIYLCSVVGGEETQYFGPGTRLLVL.